The entry below gives a single TCR beta chain sequence along with its context. The source of the sample is a study of blood T cell repertoires in COVID-19. Only in-frame clones appear in the TCRdb table, and some are missing; sequencing was by immunoSEQ multiplex PCR. The profile covers tens of thousands of clones, with over 75% appearing a single time and around 27% taken by the ten largest. The germline gives CDR1 SGHVS, CDR2 FQNEAQ. This CDR3 spans 15 amino acids. V shed 1 base and J shed 1 base, with 10 bases lying between them. The sample comprised peripheral blood. The clonotype originates from a human donor in a cohort sampled during active COVID-19. The chain links TRBV7-8 to TRBJ2-5; TRBD1 might be the D (5 bases). CDR3 sequence reads: CASSLERQSQETQYF. DNA of the CDR3: TGTGCCAGCAGCTTAGAAAGACAGTCCCAAGAGACCCAGTACTTC.